These 2 T cell receptor beta chains were all obtained from the same sample, sequenced in a study of blood T cell repertoires in COVID-19. Profiled with immunoSEQ multiplex PCR; TCRdb holds only in-frame clones, not every one. The sample lists a few hundred thousand clones, roughly 84% occurring once. Material: peripheral blood. These receptors came from a woman aged 40 to 55 who had recovered from COVID-19.

This chain links TRBV6-5 with TRBJ1-1; 7 nucleotides align to TRBD1. CDR3 length: 13 residues. Germline CDR1 is MNHEY and CDR2 is SVGAGI. V lost 9 bases, J lost 2 bases, and 6 bases stayed unmatched. The CDR3 spells CASSNRGNTEAFF. CDR3 nucleotides: TGTGCCAGTAGCAACAGGGGAAACACTGAAGCTTTCTTT.

This rearrangement joins TRBV24-1 to TRBJ2-2; possible D gene TRBD1, 6 bases. Trimming left V 1 base short and J 5 bases short, with 10 bases between. Germline CDR1 KGHDR, CDR2 SFDVKD. This CDR3 contains 15 residues. This CDR3 reads CATSDFTGKTGELFF. CDR3 DNA sequence: TGTGCCACCAGTGATTTCACAGGGAAAACCGGGGAGCTGTTTTTT.